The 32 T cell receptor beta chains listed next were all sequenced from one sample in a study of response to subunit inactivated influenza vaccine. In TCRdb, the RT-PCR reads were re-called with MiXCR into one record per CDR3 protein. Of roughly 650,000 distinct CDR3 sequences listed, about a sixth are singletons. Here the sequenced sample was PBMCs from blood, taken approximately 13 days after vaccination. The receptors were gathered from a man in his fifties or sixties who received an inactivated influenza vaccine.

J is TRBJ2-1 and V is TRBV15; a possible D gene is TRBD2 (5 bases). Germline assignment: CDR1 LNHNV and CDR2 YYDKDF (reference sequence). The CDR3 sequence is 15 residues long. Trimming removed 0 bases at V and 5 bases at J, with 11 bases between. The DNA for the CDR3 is TGTGCCACCAGCAGAGATTGGGCGGGTCACAATGAGCAGTTCTTC. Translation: CATSRDWAGHNEQFF. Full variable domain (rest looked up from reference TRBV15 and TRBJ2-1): DAMVIQNPRYQVTQFGKPVTLSCSQTLNHNVMYWYQQKSSQAPKLLFHYYDKDFNNEADTPDNFQSRRPNTSFCFLDIRSPGLGDTAMYLCATSRDWAGHNEQFFGPGTRLTVL.

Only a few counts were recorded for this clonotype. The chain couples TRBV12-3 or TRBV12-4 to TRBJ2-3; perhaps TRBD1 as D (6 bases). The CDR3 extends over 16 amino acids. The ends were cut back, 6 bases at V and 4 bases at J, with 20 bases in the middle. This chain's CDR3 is CASRRQTPGAADTQYF. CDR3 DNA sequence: TGTGCCAGCAGGCGACAGACCCCAGGGGCTGCAGATACGCAGTATTTT.

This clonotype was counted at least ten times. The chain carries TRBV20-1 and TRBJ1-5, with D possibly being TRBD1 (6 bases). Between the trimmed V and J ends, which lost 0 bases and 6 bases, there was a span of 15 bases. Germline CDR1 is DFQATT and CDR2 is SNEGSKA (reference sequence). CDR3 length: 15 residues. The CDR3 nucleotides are TGCAGTGCTAGAGATTTTGCCGGGGGCCGTCAGCCCCAGCATTTT. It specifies CSARDFAGGRQPQHF.

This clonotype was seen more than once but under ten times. The DNA of the CDR3 is TGTGCCAGCAGCTCCCGCGTGACTAAAAGGACCTCCTACAATGAGCAGTTCTTC. The encoded protein is CASSSRVTKRTSYNEQFF. The J gene is TRBJ2-1, the V gene TRBV11-1; D may be TRBD2 (5 bases). The V gene lost 4 bases and the J gene lost 0 bases, with 19 bases spanning the gap. CDR1 and CDR2 from the germline V gene are SGHAT and FQDESV (reference sequence). The CDR3 length is 18 residues.

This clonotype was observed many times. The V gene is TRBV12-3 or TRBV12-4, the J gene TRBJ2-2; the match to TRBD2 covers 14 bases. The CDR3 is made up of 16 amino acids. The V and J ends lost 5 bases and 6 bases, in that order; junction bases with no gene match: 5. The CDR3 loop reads CASSARLAGGSGELFF. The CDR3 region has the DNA TGTGCCAGCAGTGCCCGACTAGCGGGGGGGTCCGGGGAGCTGTTTTTT.

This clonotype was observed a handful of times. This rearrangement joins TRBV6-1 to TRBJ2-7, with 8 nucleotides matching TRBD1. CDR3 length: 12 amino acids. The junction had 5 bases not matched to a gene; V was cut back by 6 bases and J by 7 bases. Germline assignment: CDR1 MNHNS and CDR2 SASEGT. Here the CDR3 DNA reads TGTGCCAGCAGGATTGACAGGGGAGAGCAGTACTTC. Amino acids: CASRIDRGEQYF.

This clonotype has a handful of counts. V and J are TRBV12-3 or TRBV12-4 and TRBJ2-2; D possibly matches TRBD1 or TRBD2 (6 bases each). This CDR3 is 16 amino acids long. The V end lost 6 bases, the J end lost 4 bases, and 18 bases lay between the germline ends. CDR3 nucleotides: TGTGCCAGCAGCTCTGCGAGAGGGGGGATCACCGGGGAGCTGTTTTTT. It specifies CASSSARGGITGELFF.

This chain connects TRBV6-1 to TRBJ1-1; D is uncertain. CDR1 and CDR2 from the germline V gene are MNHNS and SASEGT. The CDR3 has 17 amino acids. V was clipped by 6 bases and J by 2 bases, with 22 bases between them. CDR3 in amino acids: CASSLGWGHLENTEAFF. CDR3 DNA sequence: TGTGCCAGCAGCCTAGGGTGGGGTCACTTAGAAAACACTGAAGCTTTCTTT.

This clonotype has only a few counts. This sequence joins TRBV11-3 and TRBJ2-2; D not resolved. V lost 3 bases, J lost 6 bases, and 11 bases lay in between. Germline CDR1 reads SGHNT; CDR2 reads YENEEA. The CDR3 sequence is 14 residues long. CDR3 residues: CASSLHSVAGELFF. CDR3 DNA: TGTGCCAGCAGCTTGCATTCGGTGGCCGGGGAGCTGTTTTTT.

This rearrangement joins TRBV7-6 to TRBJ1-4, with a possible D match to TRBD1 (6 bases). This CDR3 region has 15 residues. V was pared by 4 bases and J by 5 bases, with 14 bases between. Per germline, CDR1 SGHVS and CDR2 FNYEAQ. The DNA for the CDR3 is TGTGCCAGCAGCTCGATACAGGGTCGGAATGAAAAACTGTTTTTT. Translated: CASSSIQGRNEKLFF.

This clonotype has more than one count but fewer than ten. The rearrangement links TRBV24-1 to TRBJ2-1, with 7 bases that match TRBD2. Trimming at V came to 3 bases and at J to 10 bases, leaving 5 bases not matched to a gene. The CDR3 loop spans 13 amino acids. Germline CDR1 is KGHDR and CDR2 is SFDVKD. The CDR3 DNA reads TGTGCCACCAGTGATGCGGGAGTCCGGGAGCAGTTCTTC. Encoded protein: CATSDAGVREQFF.

The CDR3 sequence is CASSVSWRVSGNEQFF. The CDR3 region has the DNA TGTGCCAGCAGCGTCAGTTGGCGGGTTTCCGGAAATGAGCAGTTCTTC. J is TRBJ2-1 and V is TRBV7-2; D might be TRBD2 (5 bases). Germline V lookup: CDR1 SGHTA, CDR2 FQGNSA. V was trimmed by 5 bases and J by 7 bases, leaving 21 bases between them. CDR3 length equals 16 residues.

The CDR3 DNA sequence: TGCAGTGCTAGTAACCTTGGTCCTTACAATGAGCAGTTCTTC. This codes for CSASNLGPYNEQFF. The V and J genes are TRBV20-1 and TRBJ2-1, with D hard to call. Germline CDR1 reads DFQATT; CDR2 reads SNEGSKA (reference sequence). The CDR3 spans 14 residues. With 3 bases removed from V and 4 bases from J, the gap between germline ends came to 13 bases.

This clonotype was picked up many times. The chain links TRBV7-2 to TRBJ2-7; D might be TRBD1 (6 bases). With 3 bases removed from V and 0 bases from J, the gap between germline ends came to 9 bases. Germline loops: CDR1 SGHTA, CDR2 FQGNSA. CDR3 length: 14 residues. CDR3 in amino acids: CASSFGTNSYEQYF. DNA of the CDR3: TGTGCCAGCAGCTTCGGGACAAACTCCTACGAGCAGTACTTC.

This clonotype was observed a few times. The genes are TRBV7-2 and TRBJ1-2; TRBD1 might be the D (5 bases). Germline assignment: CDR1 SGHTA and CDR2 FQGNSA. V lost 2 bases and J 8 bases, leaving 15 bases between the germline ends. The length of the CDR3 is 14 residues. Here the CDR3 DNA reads TGTGCCAGCAGCTTACTCGGGGCCTGGCGCGGCTACACCTTC. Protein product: CASSLLGAWRGYTF. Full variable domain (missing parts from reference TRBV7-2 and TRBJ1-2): GAGVSQSPSNKVTEKGKDVELRCDPISGHTALYWYRQSLGQGLEFLIYFQGNSAPDKSGLPSDRFSAERTGGSVSTLTIQRTQQEDSAVYLCASSLLGAWRGYTFGSGTRLTVV.

The CDR3 spells CATSETSGAAYNEQFF. Written as DNA, the CDR3 is TGTGCCACCAGTGAAACTAGCGGGGCAGCGTACAATGAGCAGTTCTTC. The genes are TRBV24-1 and TRBJ2-1; 10 bases align to TRBD2. In germline, CDR1 is KGHDR, CDR2 SFDVKD. The trim removed 4 bases at V and 4 bases at J, leaving 6 bases unmatched. The CDR3 spans 16 residues.

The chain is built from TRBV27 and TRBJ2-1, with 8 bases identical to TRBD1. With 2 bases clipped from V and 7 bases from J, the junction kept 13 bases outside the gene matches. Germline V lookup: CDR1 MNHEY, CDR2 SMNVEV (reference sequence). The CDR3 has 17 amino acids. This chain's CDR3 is CASSLGVTGALLNEQFF. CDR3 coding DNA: TGTGCCAGCAGTTTAGGGGTGACAGGGGCCCTTCTGAATGAGCAGTTCTTC.

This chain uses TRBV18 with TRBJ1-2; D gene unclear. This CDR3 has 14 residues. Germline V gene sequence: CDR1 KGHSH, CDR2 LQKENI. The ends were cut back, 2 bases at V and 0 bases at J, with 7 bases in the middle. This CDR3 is CASSPYDANYGYTF. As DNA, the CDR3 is TGTGCCAGCTCACCATATGACGCTAACTATGGCTACACCTTC.

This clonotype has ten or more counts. The CDR3 nucleotides read TGCAGTGCTAGTTGGGCAGGCCCCAACGAGCAGTACTTC. Translated, it gives CSASWAGPNEQYF. The chain couples TRBV20-1 to TRBJ2-7; D gene unclear. V lost 3 bases and J lost 5, with 14 bases in between. Germline lookup yields CDR1 DFQATT and CDR2 SNEGSKA (reference sequence). The length of the CDR3 is 13 residues.

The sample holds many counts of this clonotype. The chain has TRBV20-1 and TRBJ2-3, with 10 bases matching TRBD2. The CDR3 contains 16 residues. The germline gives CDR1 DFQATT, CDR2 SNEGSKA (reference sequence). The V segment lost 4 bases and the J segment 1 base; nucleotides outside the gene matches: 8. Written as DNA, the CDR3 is TGCAGTGCTACGCCTACTAGCGGGGAAGGCACAGATACGCAGTATTTT. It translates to CSATPTSGEGTDTQYF.

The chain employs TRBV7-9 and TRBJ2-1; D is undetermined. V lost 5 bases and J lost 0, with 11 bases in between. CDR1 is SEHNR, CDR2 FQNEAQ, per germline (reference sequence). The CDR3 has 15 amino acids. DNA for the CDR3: TGTGCCAGCAGCGTACTAACCGGCTCCTACAATGAGCAGTTCTTC. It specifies CASSVLTGSYNEQFF. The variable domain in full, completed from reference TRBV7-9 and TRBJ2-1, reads DTGVSQNPRHKITKRGQNVTFRCDPISEHNRLYWYRQTLGQGPEFLTYFQNEAQLEKSRLLSDRFSAERPKGSFSTLEIQRTEQGDSAMYLCASSVLTGSYNEQFFGPGTRLTVL.

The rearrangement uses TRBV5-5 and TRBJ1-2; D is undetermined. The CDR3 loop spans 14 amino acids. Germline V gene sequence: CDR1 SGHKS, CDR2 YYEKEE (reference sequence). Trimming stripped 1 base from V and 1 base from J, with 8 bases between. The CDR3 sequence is CASSLLGHNYGYTF. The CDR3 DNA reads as TGTGCCAGCAGCTTGCTCGGGCATAACTATGGCTACACCTTC.

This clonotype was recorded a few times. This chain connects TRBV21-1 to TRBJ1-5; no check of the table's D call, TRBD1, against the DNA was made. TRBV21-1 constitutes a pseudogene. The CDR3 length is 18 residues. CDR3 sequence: CASSLSDTVRYSNQPQHF. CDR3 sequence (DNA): TGTGCCAGCAGCTTATCGGACACAGTAAGATATAGCAATCAGCCCCAGCATTTT.

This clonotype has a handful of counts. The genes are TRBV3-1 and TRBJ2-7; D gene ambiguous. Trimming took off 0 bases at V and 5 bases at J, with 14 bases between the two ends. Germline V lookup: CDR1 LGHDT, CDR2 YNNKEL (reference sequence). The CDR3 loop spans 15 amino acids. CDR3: CASSQDATGRDEQYF. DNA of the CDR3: TGTGCCAGCAGCCAAGATGCGACCGGCCGGGACGAGCAGTACTTC.

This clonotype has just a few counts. The CDR3 spells CASSLDRTADGYTF. For the CDR3, the DNA is TGTGCCAGCAGCTTAGATCGGACAGCAGATGGCTACACCTTC. The genes are TRBV7-2 and TRBJ1-2; TRBD1 might be the D (6 bases). The CDR3 totals 14 residues. Germline V CDR1 and CDR2: SGHTA, FQGNSA. Between the trimmed V and J ends, which lost 1 base and 6 bases, there was a span of 12 bases.

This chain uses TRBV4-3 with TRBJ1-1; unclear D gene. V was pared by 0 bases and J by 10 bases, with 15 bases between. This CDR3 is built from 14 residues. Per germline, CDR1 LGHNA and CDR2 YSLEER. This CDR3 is CASSQDPEARGAFF. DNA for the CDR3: TGCGCCAGCAGCCAAGATCCCGAGGCTAGAGGAGCTTTCTTT.

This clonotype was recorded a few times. DNA of the CDR3: TGTGCCAGCAGCTGGGGACTAGCGGGGAAGGAGCAGTTCTTC. It codes for CASSWGLAGKEQFF. The rearrangement uses TRBV7-2 and TRBJ2-1; 13 bases agree with TRBD2. This CDR3 has 14 amino acids. V shed 4 bases, J shed 10 bases, and the junction held 4 bases outside the gene matches. Germline V gene data show CDR1 as SGHTA and CDR2 as FQGNSA.

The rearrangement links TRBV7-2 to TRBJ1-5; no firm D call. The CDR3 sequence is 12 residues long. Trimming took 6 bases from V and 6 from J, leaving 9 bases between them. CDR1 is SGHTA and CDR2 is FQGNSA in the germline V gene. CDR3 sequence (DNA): TGTGCCAGCAGACTGGGGAGTCAGCCCCAGCATTTT. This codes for CASRLGSQPQHF.

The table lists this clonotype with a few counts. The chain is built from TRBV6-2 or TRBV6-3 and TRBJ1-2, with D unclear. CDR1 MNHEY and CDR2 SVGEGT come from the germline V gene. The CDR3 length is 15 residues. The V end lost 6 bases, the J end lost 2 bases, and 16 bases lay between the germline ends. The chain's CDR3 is CASSDRERTNYGYTF. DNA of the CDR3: TGTGCCAGCAGCGACCGCGAAAGAACCAACTATGGCTACACCTTC.

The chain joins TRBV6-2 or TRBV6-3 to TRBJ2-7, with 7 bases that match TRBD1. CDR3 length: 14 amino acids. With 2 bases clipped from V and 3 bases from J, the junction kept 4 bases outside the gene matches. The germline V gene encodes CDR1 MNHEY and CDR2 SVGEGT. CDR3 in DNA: TGTGCCAGCAGTTACAGGGGACAGATCTACGAGCAGTACTTC. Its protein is CASSYRGQIYEQYF.

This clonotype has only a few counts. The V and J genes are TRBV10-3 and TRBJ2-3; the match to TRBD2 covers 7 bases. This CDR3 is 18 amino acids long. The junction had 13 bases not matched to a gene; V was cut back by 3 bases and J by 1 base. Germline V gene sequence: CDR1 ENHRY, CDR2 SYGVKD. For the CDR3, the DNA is TGTGCCATCAGTGAACGGTTAGCGGGCCAATCGCGCACAGATACGCAGTATTTT. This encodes CAISERLAGQSRTDTQYF.

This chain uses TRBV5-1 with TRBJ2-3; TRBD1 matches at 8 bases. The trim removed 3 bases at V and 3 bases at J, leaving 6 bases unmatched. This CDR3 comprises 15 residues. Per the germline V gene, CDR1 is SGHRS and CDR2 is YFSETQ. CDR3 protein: CASSSDRAETDTQYF. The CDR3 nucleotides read TGCGCCAGCAGCTCGGACAGGGCAGAGACAGATACGCAGTATTTT.